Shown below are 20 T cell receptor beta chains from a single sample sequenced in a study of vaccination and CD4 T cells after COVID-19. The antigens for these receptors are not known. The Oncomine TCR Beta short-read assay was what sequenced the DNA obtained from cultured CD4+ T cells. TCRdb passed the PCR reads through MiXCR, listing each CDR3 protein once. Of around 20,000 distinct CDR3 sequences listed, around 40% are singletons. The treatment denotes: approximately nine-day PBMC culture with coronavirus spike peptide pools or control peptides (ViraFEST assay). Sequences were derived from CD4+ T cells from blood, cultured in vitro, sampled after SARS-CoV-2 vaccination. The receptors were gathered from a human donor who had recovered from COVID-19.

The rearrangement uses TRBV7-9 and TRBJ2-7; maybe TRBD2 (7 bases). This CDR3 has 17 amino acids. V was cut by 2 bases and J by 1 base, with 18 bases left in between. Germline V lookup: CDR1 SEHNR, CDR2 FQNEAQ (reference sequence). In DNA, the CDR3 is TGTGCCAGCAGCTTATACGGGGGGACACGGACGTCCTACGAGCAGTACTTC. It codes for CASSLYGGTRTSYEQYF.

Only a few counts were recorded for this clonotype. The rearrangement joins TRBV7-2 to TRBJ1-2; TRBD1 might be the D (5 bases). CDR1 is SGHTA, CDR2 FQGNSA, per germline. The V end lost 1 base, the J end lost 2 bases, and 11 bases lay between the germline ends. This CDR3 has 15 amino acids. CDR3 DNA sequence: TGTGCCAGCAGCTTAGAGGGGCAGAACAACTATGGCTACACCTTC. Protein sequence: CASSLEGQNNYGYTF. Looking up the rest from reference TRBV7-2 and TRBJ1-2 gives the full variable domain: GAGVSQSPSNKVTEKGKDVELRCDPISGHTALYWYRQSLGQGLEFLIYFQGNSAPDKSGLPSDRFSAERTGGSVSTLTIQRTQQEDSAVYLCASSLEGQNNYGYTFGSGTRLTVV.

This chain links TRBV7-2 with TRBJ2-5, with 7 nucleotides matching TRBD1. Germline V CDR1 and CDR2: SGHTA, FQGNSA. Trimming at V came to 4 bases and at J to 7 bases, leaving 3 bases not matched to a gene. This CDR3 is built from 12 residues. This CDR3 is CASSSTGTTQYF. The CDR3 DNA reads TGTGCCAGCAGCTCGACAGGGACGACCCAGTACTTC. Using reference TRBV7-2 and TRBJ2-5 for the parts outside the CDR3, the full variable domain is GAGVSQSPSNKVTEKGKDVELRCDPISGHTALYWYRQSLGQGLEFLIYFQGNSAPDKSGLPSDRFSAERTGGSVSTLTIQRTQQEDSAVYLCASSSTGTTQYFGPGTRLLVL.

The CDR3 sequence: CASRTGGAENTEAFF. For the CDR3, the DNA is TGTGCCAGCAGGACAGGGGGCGCGGAGAACACTGAAGCTTTCTTT. The genes are TRBV6-1 and TRBJ1-1; 10 positions match TRBD1. The J segment lost 1 base and the V segment lost 6 bases, leaving 5 bases of the junction unmatched. CDR3 length: 15 residues. From germline, CDR1 is MNHNS and CDR2 SASEGT.

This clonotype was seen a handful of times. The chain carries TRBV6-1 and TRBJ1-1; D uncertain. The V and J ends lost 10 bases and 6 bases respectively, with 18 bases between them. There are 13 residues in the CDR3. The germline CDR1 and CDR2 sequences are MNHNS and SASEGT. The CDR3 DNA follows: TGTGCCATGTTTGGGGTTTTGGGCGCTGAAGCTTTCTTT. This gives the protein CAMFGVLGAEAFF.

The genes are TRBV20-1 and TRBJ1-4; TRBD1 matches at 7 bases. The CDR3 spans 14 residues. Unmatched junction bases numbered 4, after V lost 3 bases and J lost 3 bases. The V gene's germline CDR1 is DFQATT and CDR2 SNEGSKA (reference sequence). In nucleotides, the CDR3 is TGCAGTGCTAGGCACAGGGGCGCTAATGAAAAACTGTTTTTT. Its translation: CSARHRGANEKLFF.

CDR3 region: CASSQEWRGEKLFF. The CDR3 nucleotides read TGCGCCAGCAGCCAAGAGTGGAGGGGTGAAAAACTGTTTTTT. This sequence joins TRBV4-3 and TRBJ1-4, with D possibly matching TRBD1 (5 bases). The V gene lost 0 bases and the J gene lost 7 bases, with 9 bases spanning the gap. This CDR3 spans 14 amino acids. From germline, CDR1 is LGHNA and CDR2 YSLEER.

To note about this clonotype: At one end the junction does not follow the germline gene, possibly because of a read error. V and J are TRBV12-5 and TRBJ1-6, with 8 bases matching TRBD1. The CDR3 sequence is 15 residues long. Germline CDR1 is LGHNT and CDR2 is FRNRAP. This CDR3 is CAGGLVTGVGSPLHF. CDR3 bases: TGTGCTGGTGGTTTGGTGACAGGGGTGGGTTCACCCCTCCACTTT.

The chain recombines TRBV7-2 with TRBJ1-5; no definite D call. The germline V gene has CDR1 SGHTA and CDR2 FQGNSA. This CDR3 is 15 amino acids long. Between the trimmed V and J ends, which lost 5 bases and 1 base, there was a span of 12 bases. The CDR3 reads CASSTGSYSNQPQHF. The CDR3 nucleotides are TGTGCCAGCAGCACCGGGTCTTACAGCAATCAGCCCCAGCATTTT.

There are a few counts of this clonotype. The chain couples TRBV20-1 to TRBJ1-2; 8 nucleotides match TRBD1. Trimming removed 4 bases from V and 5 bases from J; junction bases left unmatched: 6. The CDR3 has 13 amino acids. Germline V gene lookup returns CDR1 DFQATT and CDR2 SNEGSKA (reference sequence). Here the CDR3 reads CSAKARGLYGYTF. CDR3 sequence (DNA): TGCAGTGCTAAGGCCAGGGGGCTTTATGGCTACACCTTC.

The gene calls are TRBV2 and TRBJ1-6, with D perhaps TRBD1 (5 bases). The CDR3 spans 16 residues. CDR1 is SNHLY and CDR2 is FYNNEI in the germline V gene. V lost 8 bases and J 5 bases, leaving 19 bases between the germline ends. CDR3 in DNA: TGTGCCAGCGGCTCGGGCCGGGACGGGAATAATTCACCCCTCCACTTT. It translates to CASGSGRDGNNSPLHF.

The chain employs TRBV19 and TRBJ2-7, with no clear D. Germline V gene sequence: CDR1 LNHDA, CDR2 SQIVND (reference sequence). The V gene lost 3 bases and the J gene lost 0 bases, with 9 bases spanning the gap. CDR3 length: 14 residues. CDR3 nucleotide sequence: TGTGCCAGTAGTATCCGGCAGAGCTCCTACGAGCAGTACTTC. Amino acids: CASSIRQSSYEQYF.

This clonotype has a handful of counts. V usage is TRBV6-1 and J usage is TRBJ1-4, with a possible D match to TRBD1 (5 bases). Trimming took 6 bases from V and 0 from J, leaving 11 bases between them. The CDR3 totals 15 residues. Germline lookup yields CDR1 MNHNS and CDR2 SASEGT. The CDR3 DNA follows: TGTGCCAGCAGGTGGACACGATCAACTAATGAAAAACTGTTTTTT. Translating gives CASRWTRSTNEKLFF.

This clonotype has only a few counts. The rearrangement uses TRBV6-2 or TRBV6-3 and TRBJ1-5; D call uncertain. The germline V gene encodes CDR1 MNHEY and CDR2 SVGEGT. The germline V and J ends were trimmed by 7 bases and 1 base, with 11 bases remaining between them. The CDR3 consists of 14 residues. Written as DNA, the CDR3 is TGTGCCAGCAACCTTGGGCTAAGCAATCAGCCCCAGCATTTT. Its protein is CASNLGLSNQPQHF.

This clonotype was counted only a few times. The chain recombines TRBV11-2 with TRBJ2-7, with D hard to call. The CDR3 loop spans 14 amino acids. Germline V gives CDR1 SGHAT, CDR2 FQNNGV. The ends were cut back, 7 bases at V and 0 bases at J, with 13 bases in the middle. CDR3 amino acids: CASTSHLGSYEQYF. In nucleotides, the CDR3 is TGTGCCAGCACTTCCCACCTAGGCTCCTACGAGCAGTACTTC. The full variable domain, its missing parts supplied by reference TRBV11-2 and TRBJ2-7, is EAGVAQSPRYKIIEKRQSVAFWCNPISGHATLYWYQQILGQGPKLLIQFQNNGVVDDSQLPKDRFSAERLKGVDSTLKIQPAKLEDSAVYLCASTSHLGSYEQYFGPGTRLTVT.

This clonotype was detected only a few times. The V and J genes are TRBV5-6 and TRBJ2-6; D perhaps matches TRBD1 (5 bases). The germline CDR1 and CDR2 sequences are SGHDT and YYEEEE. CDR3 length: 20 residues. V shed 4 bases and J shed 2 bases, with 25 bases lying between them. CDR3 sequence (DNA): TGTGCCAGCAGCCCCACCGTAGTCAGGGCTGTTGTTCCTGGGGCCAACGTCCTGACTTTC. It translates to CASSPTVVRAVVPGANVLTF.

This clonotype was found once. In DNA form, the CDR3 reads TGTGCCAGCAGCCCGAGCGGGAGCGGCACAGATACGCAGTATTTT. This codes for CASSPSGSGTDTQYF. The genes are TRBV7-7 and TRBJ2-3; 8 bases are a match to TRBD2. The CDR3 length is 15 residues. Germline V gene data show CDR1 as SSHAT and CDR2 as FNYEAQ (reference sequence). With 5 bases clipped from V and 1 base from J, the junction kept 5 bases outside the gene matches.

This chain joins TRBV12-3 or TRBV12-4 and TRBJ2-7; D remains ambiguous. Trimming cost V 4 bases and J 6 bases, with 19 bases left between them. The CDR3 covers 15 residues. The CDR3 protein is CASSSPTVGVVEQYF. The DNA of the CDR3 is TGTGCCAGCAGTTCCCCAACAGTCGGCGTGGTCGAGCAGTACTTC.

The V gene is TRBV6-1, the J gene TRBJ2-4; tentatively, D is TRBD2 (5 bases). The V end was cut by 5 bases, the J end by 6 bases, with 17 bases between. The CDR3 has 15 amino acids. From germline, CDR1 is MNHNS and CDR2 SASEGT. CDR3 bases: TGTGCCAGCAGTCCCACTAGGTCCTTGGGAAACATTCAGTACTTC. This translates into CASSPTRSLGNIQYF.

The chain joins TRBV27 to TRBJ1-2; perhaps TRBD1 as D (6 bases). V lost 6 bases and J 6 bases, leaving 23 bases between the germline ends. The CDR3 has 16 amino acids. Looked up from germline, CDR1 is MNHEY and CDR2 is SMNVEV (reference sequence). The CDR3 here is CASSPNKPRGGDGYTF. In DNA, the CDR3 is TGTGCCAGCAGCCCGAACAAACCCAGGGGAGGGGATGGCTACACCTTC.